This T cell receptor (beta chain) emerged from a study of human T cells and chemical hapten exposure. Study-level information: Epicutaneous patch tests delivered 0.01% DPC to the upper back, with evaluation at 6 days. Women made up most patients, who had alopecia areata, totalis or universalis.

TCRdb re-analysed the RACE reads in MiXCR, keeping a single row per CDR3 protein. In the table there are under 65,000 distinct CDR3 sequences, roughly 9.5% of which are singletons. The time point here: patch test 1, 2 weeks after DPC sensitization. Specified treatment: therapeutic diphenylcyclopropenone sensitization with weekly scalp DPC. This clonotype showed up many times. The junction had 4 bases not matched to a gene; V was cut back by 6 bases and J by 4 bases. This CDR3 has 14 amino acids. Germline values: CDR1 SNHLY, CDR2 FYNNEI. This specimen consisted of whole blood, obtained in connection with sensitization to the hapten diphenylcyclopropenone (DPC). The chain has TRBV2 and TRBJ1-2; TRBD1 matches 11 bases. The clonotype originates from a woman aged 45-65 years with alopecia areata. Some clones in this sample may be carry-over from other donors' samples. The CDR3 is CASRPGTGGYGYTF. CDR3 in DNA: TGTGCCAGCAGGCCCGGGACAGGGGGCTATGGCTACACCTTC.